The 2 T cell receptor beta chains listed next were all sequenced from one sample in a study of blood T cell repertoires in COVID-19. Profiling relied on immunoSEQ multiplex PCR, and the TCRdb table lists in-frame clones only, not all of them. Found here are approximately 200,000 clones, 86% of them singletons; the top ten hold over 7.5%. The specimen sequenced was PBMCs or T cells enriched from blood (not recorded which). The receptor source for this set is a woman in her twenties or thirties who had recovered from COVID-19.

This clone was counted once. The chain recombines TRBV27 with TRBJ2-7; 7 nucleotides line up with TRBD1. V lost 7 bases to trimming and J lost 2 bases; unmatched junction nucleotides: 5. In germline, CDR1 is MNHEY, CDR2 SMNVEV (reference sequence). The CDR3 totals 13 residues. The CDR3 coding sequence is TGTGCCAGCAACCCGACAGGGACCTACGAGCAGTACTTC. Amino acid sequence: CASNPTGTYEQYF.

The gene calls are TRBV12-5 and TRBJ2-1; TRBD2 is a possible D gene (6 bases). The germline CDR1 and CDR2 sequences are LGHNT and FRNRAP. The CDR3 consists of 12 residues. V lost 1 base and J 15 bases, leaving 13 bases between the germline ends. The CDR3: CASGLERGDLFF. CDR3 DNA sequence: TGTGCTAGTGGTTTGGAGCGCGGGGATCTGTTCTTC.